The 6 T cell receptor beta chains in this list originate from one sample, sequenced in a study of T cell changes during pregnancy in multiple sclerosis. Some clones are missing from TCRdb's copy, which holds only in-frame ones; the method was immunoSEQ multiplex PCR. The data hold 57,000 or so clones, with roughly 88% observed a single time. The sequences come from peripheral blood, collected in the third trimester of pregnancy. These receptors were taken from a female donor in good health, enrolled as a control in a pregnancy study.

This sequence joins TRBV18 and TRBJ1-1; D is possibly TRBD1 (5 bases). Germline V gene sequence: CDR1 KGHSH, CDR2 LQKENI. Trimming left V 3 bases short and J 0 bases short, with 17 bases between. The CDR3 totals 17 residues. The CDR3 DNA follows: TGTGCCAGCTCACCCCCGGGCCATAGGGGCATGAACACTGAAGCTTTCTTT. Its protein product is CASSPPGHRGMNTEAFF. The full variable domain, completed using reference TRBV18 and TRBJ1-1, is NAGVMQNPRHLVRRRGQEARLRCSPMKGHSHVYWYRQLPEEGLKFMVYLQKENIIDESGMPKERFSAEFPKEGPSILRIQQVVRGDSAAYFCASSPPGHRGMNTEAFFGQGTRLTVV.

The rearrangement links TRBV11-2 to TRBJ1-5, with a possible D match to TRBD1 (5 bases). Germline lookup yields CDR1 SGHAT and CDR2 FQNNGV. The CDR3 totals 13 residues. Trimming removed 5 bases from V and 7 bases from J, with 12 bases in between. Here the CDR3 reads CASSRGGTQPQHF. CDR3 nucleotide sequence: TGTGCCAGCAGCCGTGGGGGGACCCAGCCCCAGCATTTT.

The chain combines TRBV5-6 with TRBJ2-1; the match to TRBD2 covers 11 bases. Germline V CDR1 and CDR2: SGHDT, YYEEEE. The V and J ends lost 0 bases and 1 base, in that order; junction bases with no gene match: 0. CDR3 length: 16 residues. The CDR3 region is CASSLGLAGSYNEQFF. DNA for the CDR3: TGTGCCAGCAGCTTGGGACTAGCGGGATCCTACAATGAGCAGTTCTTC.

This chain links TRBV7-9 with TRBJ1-2; D is unclear. There are 15 residues in the CDR3. Trimming removed 2 bases from V and 4 bases from J, with 14 bases in between. Germline CDR1 and CDR2: SEHNR and FQNEAQ (reference sequence). The CDR3 DNA follows: TGTGCCAGCAGCTTATGGGAGGCGTCGGTCTATGGCTACACCTTC. Its translation: CASSLWEASVYGYTF. Based on the CDR3 plus reference TRBV7-9 and TRBJ1-2, the full variable domain is DTGVSQNPRHKITKRGQNVTFRCDPISEHNRLYWYRQTLGQGPEFLTYFQNEAQLEKSRLLSDRFSAERPKGSFSTLEIQRTEQGDSAMYLCASSLWEASVYGYTFGSGTRLTVV.

The chain couples TRBV5-1 to TRBJ2-5; D possibly corresponds to TRBD1 (8 bases). CDR1 SGHRS and CDR2 YFSETQ come from the germline V gene. There are 15 residues in the CDR3. V was pared by 4 bases and J by 3 bases, with 16 bases between. CDR3 DNA: TGCGCCAGCAGCGAACAGGGGGGGGTTGAAGAGACCCAGTACTTC. Protein sequence: CASSEQGGVEETQYF.

The chain has TRBV19 and TRBJ2-7; a weak D match, TRBD2 (5 bases). The CDR3 is 11 residues long. V was clipped by 3 bases and J by 7 bases, with 7 bases between them. Germline lookup yields CDR1 LNHDA and CDR2 SQIVND (reference sequence). The CDR3: CASSIGNEQYF. The CDR3 DNA follows: TGTGCCAGTAGTATCGGGAATGAGCAGTACTTC.